This section outlines one TCR beta chain sequence together with its context. Distinct nucleotide sequences in the sample also encode this CDR3. This entry is derived from a study of blood T cell repertoires in COVID-19. As processed by the authors: From reference gene primer amplification, estimates of nucleated cell counts were derived. Assay: immunoSEQ multiplex PCR; the TCRdb copy retains only in-frame clones and omits some. The V and J calls and clone size were taken over from that table, and D and trimming were inferred from the DNA. This sample has over 200,000 clones; 89% occur once, and the top ten carry about 5%. Sequenced input: peripheral blood. The receptor was isolated from a woman between 35 and 50 years old with acute or convalescent COVID-19.

CDR3 DNA: TGTGCCAGCAGCTTGGATAGAGATGGCTACACCTTC. Translation gives CASSLDRDGYTF. The chain has TRBV5-5 and TRBJ1-2; D remains ambiguous. This CDR3 spans 12 amino acids. Germline-derived CDR1 and CDR2 are SGHKS and YYEKEE (reference sequence). V lost 0 bases to trimming and J lost 6 bases, with 6 bases between them.